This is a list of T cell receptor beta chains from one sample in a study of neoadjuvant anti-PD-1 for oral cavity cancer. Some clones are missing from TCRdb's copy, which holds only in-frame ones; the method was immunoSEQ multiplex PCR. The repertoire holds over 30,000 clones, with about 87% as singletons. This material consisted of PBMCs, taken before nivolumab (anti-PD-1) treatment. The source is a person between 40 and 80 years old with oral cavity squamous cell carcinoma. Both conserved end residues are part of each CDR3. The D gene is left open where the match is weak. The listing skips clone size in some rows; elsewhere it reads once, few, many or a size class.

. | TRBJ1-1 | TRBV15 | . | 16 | TGTGCCACCAGCAGAGGATTTGGGCCTCAGAACACTGAAGCTTTCTTT | CATSRGFGPQNTEAFF
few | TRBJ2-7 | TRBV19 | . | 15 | TGTGCCAGTAGTATGGTCGCGGTTACGGGCTACGAGCAGTACTTC | CASSMVAVTGYEQYF
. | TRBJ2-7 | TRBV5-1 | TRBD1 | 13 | TGCGCCAGCAGGGCACAGGGGGGTGGCGAGCAGTACTTC | CASRAQGGGEQYF
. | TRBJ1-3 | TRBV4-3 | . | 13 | TGCGCCAGCAGCCAAGATAGAGGAAACACCATATATTTT | CASSQDRGNTIYF
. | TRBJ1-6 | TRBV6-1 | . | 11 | TGTGCCAGCAGTTCGATCGGACCCCTCCACTTT | CASSSIGPLHF
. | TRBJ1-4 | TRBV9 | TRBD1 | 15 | TGTGCCAGCAGCGGTCGGACAGGGTGGGAAGAAAAACTGTTTTTT | CASSGRTGWEEKLFF
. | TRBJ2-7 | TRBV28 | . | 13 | TGTGCCAGCAGTTCCCGAGGTCCCTACGAGCAGTACTTC | CASSSRGPYEQYF
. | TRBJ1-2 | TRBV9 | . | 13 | TGTGCCAGCAGCGGTGGCATGGGGCATGGCTACACCTTC | CASSGGMGHGYTF
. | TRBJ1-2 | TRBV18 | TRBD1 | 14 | TGTGCCAGCTCCCCAGGGGGCAGGCTGGGTGGCTACACCTTC | CASSPGGRLGGYTF
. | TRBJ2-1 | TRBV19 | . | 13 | TGTGCCAGTAACGACGCTTCCTACAATGAGCAGTTCTTC | CASNDASYNEQFF
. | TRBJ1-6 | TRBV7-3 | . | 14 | TGTGCCAGCAGCTTAGCAATTGCGAATTCACCCCTCCACTTT | CASSLAIANSPLHF
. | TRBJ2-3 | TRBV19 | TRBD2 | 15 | TGTGCCAGTAGTATACCTAGCGGGGGTAGAGATACGCAGTATTTT | CASSIPSGGRDTQYF
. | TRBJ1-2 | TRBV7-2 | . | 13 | TGTGCCAGCAGCCCCTCCTCTTACTATGGCTACACCTTC | CASSPSSYYGYTF
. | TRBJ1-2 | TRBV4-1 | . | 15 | TGCGCCAGCAGCCAAGGTGGCTGGAGAAACTATGGCTACACCTTC | CASSQGGWRNYGYTF
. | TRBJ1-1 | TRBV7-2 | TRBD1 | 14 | TGTGCCAGCAGCTTAGAGGGGGCACTCACTGAAGCTTTCTTT | CASSLEGALTEAFF
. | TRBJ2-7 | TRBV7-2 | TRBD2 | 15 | TGTGCCAGCAGCTTAAGCGCTACCTGGACTAGCGGGGGTCACTTC | CASSLSATWTSGGHF
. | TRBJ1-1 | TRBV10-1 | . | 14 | TGCGCCAGCAGTGGGAACTCAGCGAACACTGAAGCTTTCTTT | CASSGNSANTEAFF
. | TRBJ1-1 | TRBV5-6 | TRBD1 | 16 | TGTGCCAGCAGCTTATGGGACAGGCCCAGCGGTACTGAAGCTTTCTTT | CASSLWDRPSGTEAFF
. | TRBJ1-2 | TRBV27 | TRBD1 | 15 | TGTGCCAGCAGTTTTTGGGACAGGGAGTTTTATGGCTACACCTTC | CASSFWDREFYGYTF
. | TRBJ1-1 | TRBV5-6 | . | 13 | TGTGCCAGCAGCAACGTTATGGGCCCTGAAGCTTTCTTT | CASSNVMGPEAFF
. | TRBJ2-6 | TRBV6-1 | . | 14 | TGTGCCACCTCGACAGTCTCTGGGGCCAACGTCCTGACTTTC | CATSTVSGANVLTF
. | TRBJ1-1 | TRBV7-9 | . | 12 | TGTGCCAGCAGATCAGGGAACACTGAAGCTTTCTTT | CASRSGNTEAFF
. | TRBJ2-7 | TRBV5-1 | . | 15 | TGCGCCAGCAGCTTGGCCACACAAGGGAGTTACGAGCAGTACTTC | CASSLATQGSYEQYF
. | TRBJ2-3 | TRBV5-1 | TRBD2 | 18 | TGCGCCAGCAGCTTGCCCTTGACTAGCGGGGGGGCCTCAGATACGCAGTATTTT | CASSLPLTSGGASDTQYF
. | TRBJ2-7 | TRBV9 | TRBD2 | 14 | TGTGCCAGCAGCGTAGGTGGGGGGAGGGGCGAGCAGTACTTC | CASSVGGGRGEQYF
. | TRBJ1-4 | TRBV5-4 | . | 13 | TGTGCCAGCAGCTTGGCGGCAGGTGAAAAACTGTTTTTT | CASSLAAGEKLFF
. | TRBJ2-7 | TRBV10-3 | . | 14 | TGTGCCATCAGACAACAGGGAAGTTCCTACGAGCAGTACTTC | CAIRQQGSSYEQYF
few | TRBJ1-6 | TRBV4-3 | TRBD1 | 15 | TGCGCCAGCAGCCAAATGGGGACAGGTGTGTCACCCCTCCACTTT | CASSQMGTGVSPLHF
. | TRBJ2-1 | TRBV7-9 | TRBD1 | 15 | TGTGCCAGCAGCTTTCTGACAGGGGCCATCAATGAGCAGTTCTTC | CASSFLTGAINEQFF
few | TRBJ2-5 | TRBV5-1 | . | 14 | TGCGCCAGCAGCTACGACCCCTCCTCAGAGACCCAGTACTTC | CASSYDPSSETQYF
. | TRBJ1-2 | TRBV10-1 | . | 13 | TGCGCCAGCAGTTACCGAAAGACCTATGGCTACACCTTC | CASSYRKTYGYTF
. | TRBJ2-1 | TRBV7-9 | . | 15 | TGTGCCAGCAGCTTCCTCGACACCCAGGACAATGAGCAGTTCTTC | CASSFLDTQDNEQFF
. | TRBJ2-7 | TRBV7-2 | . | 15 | TGTGCCAGCAGCTTCGGCCAGGGAGTCTCCTACGAGCAGTACTTC | CASSFGQGVSYEQYF
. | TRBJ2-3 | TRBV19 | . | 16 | TGTGCCAGTAGAGCGTTCGTCGGCGTTAGCACAGATACGCAGTATTTT | CASRAFVGVSTDTQYF
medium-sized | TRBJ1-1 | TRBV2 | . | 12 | TGTGCCAGCATGGACACCTGGCGGGAAGCTTTCTTT | CASMDTWREAFF
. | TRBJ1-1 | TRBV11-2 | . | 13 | TGTGCCAGCAGCCGACATCAAATCGGAGAAGCTTTCTTT | CASSRHQIGEAFF
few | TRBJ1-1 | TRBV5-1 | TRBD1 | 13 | TGCGCCAGCAGCTCAGATGACAGGGCTGAAGCTTTCTTT | CASSSDDRAEAFF
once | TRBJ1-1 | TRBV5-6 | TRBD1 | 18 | TGTGCCAGCAGCTTAGGGGGCCGGTTCTTTGAAAAGAACACTGAAGCTTTCTTT | CASSLGGRFFEKNTEAFF
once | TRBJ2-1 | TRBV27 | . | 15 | TGTGCCAGCAGTTTATTACAGGGACCGTACAATGAGCAGTTCTTC | CASSLLQGPYNEQFF
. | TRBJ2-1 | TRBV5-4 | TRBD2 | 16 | TGTGCCAGCAGCTTAGCACTAGCGGTTCCACTCAATGAGCAGTTCTTC | CASSLALAVPLNEQFF
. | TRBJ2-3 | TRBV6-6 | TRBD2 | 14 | TGTGCCATCCAAAGCGGGGCGAGCACAGATACGCAGTATTTT | CAIQSGASTDTQYF
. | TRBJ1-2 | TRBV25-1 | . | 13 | TGTGCCAGCAGTGAGGGGTCATACTATGGCTACACCTTC | CASSEGSYYGYTF
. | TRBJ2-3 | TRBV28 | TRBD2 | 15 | TGTGCCAGCAGTTTAGGAGCGGGGGTGGGAGATACGCAGTATTTT | CASSLGAGVGDTQYF
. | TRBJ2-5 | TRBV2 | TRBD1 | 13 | TGTGCCAGCTATCTGACAGGGCCGGAGACCCAGTACTTC | CASYLTGPETQYF
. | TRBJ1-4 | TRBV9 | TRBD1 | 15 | TGTGCCAGCAGCCAAGGGACAGGGGGTTTTGAAAAACTGTTTTTT | CASSQGTGGFEKLFF
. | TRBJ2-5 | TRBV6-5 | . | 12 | TGTGCCAGCAGTTACGGGGCGGGCTCTACGTACTTC | CASSYGAGSTYF
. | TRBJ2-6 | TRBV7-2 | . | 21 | TGTGCCAGCAGCTTAGCGGGCTACACAGGCTTCCTCTACTCTGGGGCCAACGTCCTGACTTTC | CASSLAGYTGFLYSGANVLTF
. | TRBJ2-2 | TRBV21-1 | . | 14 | TGTGCCAGCAGCCTAAGGTGGGGCAACGGGGAGCTGTTTTTT | CASSLRWGNGELFF
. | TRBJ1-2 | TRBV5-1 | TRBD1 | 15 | TGCGCCAGCAGCTTGGATTGGACAGGGAACTATGGCTACACCTTC | CASSLDWTGNYGYTF
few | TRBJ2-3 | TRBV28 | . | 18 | TGTGCCAGTTTAGATTCCAAGGAGTGGGGCCCAACCACAGATACGCAGTATTTT | CASLDSKEWGPTTDTQYF
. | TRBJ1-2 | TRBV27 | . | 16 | TGTGCCAGCAGTTTATCCCTCAGTCCGGGACAAGATGGCTACACCTTC | CASSLSLSPGQDGYTF
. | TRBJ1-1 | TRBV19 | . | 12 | TGTGCCAGTAGTCTATCGACAGGTGAAGCTTTCTTT | CASSLSTGEAFF
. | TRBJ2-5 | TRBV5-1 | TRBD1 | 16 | TGCGCCAGCAGCTTGGGGGGACAGGGGAGCCAAGAGACCCAGTACTTC | CASSLGGQGSQETQYF
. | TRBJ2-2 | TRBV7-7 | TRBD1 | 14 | TGTGCCAGCAGCGGTAGACAGGGCACCGGGGAGCTGTTTTTT | CASSGRQGTGELFF
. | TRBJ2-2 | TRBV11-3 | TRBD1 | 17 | TGTGCCAGCAGCTTAGATCGGGACAGGGGGCACACCGGGGAGCTGTTTTTT | CASSLDRDRGHTGELFF
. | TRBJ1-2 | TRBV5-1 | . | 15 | TGCGCCAGCAGCTTGGAAAAGGGCGGTAACTATGGCTACACCTTC | CASSLEKGGNYGYTF
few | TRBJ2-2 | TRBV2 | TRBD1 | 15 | TGTGCCAGCAGAGACAGGGGCCCTGGGTCCGGGGAGCTGTTTTTT | CASRDRGPGSGELFF
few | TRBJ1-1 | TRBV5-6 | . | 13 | TGTGCCAGCAGCCAAATCCTGAACACTGAAGCTTTCTTT | CASSQILNTEAFF
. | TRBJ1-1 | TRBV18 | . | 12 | TGTGCCAGCTCACCGCTGTACACTGAAGCTTTCTTT | CASSPLYTEAFF
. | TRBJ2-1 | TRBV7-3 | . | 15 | TGTGCCAGCAGCTTAAGCGCGAGTACCTACAATGAGCAGTTCTTC | CASSLSASTYNEQFF